This record concerns one TCR beta chain sequence. This sample is drawn from a study of T cells expressing NK-cell markers. Study-level information: Sorted CD3+CD56-NKG2C+, CD3+CD56+NKG2C- and CD3+CD56+NKG2C+ T cells were the source of the TCR beta repertoires.

This CDR3 region has 15 residues. The V gene's germline CDR1 is SGHTA and CDR2 FQGNSA. TCRdb derives one entry per CDR3 protein from the 5' RACE reads, leaving out DNA. In all, the sample yields 200,000 to 300,000 distinct CDR3 sequences. This receptor was identified in a man aged 18 to 29 in good health. The chain has TRBV7-2 and TRBJ2-7; TCRdb indicates TRBD1, and absent DNA this call remains unverified. Sequences were obtained from blood T cells: a sorted CD56 or NKG2C T cell subset, CD4+ or CD8+ T cells, or bulk PBMC T cells (not recorded which). The CDR3 is CASSLDGTLRGEQYF.